This TCR beta chain derives from a study of OX40 agonist ivuxolimab in advanced cancers. Study information: Participants averaged roughly 57 years of age (range about 23 to 80) and were 75% to 90% male. Study findings and constraints: CD8+ T cells were the subset that, on average, had more expanded clones than CD4+. Low normalized T-cell clonal expansion was also seen in some nonresponders. Antigens targeted by the expanded peripheral T cells were not determined.

This CDR3 is 14 amino acids long. V was pared by 1 base and J by 0 bases, with 4 bases between. Germline CDR1 and CDR2: SGHRS and YFSETQ. This clone was recorded once. Antigen specificity is unknown. Assay used: immunoSEQ multiplex PCR; TCRdb lists only in-frame clones, some missing. The sample records about 100,000 clones, approximately 90% being singletons. The sample was CD4+ or CD8+ T cells sorted from blood, taken in a trial of the OX40 agonist ivuxolimab. The V gene is TRBV5-1, the J gene TRBJ1-4; no reliable D call. The receptor was isolated from an adult with an advanced solid tumor such as melanoma, head and neck, liver or kidney cancer. CDR3 coding DNA: TGCGCCAGCAGCTTGTTAGCAACTAATGAAAAACTGTTTTTT. It codes for CASSLLATNEKLFF.